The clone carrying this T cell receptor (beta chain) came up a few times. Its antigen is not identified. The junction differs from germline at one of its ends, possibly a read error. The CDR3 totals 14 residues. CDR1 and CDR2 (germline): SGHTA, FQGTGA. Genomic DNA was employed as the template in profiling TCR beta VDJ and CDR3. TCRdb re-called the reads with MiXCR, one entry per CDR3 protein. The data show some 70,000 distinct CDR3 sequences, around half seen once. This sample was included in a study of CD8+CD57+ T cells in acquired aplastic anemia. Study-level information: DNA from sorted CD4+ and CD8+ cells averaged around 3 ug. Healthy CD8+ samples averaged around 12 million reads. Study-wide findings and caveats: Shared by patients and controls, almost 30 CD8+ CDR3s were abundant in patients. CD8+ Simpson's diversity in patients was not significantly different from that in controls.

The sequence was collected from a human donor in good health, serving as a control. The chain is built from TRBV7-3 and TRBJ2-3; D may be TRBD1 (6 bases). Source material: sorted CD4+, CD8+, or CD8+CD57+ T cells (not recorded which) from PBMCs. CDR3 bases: TGTGCCCGCAGCGTCGGACAGTCCACAGATACGCAGTATTTT. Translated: CARSVGQSTDTQYF.